A single T cell receptor (beta chain) is shown here with its context. Its antigen remains unknown. This may be a read error: a much more frequent sequence differs by one nucleotide. This entry comes from a study of blood T cells in healthy people across ages. With a J-beta primer mix and a sample-barcoded 5' primer, a second PCR ran about 7 to 12 cycles. TCRdb independently ran MiXCR on the 5' RACE reads; one entry per CDR3 protein. The table lists 900,000 to 950,000 distinct CDR3 sequences, roughly 29% of them singletons. V trimming: 4 bases; J trimming: 1 base; junction bases outside the gene matches: 6. CDR3 size: 15 residues. Germline V gene sequence: CDR1 SGHRS, CDR2 YFSETQ. Study outcomes and limitations: Naive CD4+ cell counts and diversity both ran higher in long-lived than in aged donors. Estimated diversity that came from one million T cells was considered an underestimate.

In addition, the sample was reused for a study of T cells of mothers and their children. As reported in that work: Random nucleotides (2-4) and sample barcodes were added by the M1S primer used in the second PCR. The TCR beta CDR3 read count exceeded 10 million for each mother and was approximately 3 million for each child.

The chain joins TRBV5-1 to TRBJ2-7; 9 nucleotides match TRBD1. Specimen: blood. The TCR was taken from a woman aged 40 to 50 in good health. The CDR3 is CASSPADRGSYEQYF. CDR3 bases: TGCGCCAGCAGCCCAGCGGACAGGGGATCCTACGAGCAGTACTTC. Together with reference TRBV5-1 and TRBJ2-7, the CDR3 gives the full variable domain: KAGVTQTPRYLIKTRGQQVTLSCSPISGHRSVSWYQQTPGQGLQFLFEYFSETQRNKGNFPGRFSGRQFSNSRSEMNVSTLELGDSALYLCASSPADRGSYEQYFGPGTRLTVT.